This T cell receptor (beta chain) was sequenced during a study of PD-1 blockade in classical Hodgkin lymphoma. The ends were cut back, 10 bases at V and 5 bases at J, with 9 bases in the middle. This CDR3 contains 11 residues. Germline V CDR1 and CDR2: MNHEY, SVGAGI. Every single patient, without exception, relapsed after autologous stem cell transplantation, and brentuximab vedotin exposure varied. This table comes from immunoSEQ multiplex PCR, and its TCRdb copy is limited to in-frame clones, with some not included. The sample yields some 25,000 clones, 78% seen once. This chain joins TRBV6-5 and TRBJ2-1; D is possibly TRBD2 (5 bases). This TCR was sampled from a human donor with classical Hodgkin lymphoma. Source: peripheral blood mononuclear cells (PBMCs), taken before the second cycle of nivolumab. As DNA, the CDR3 is TGTGCCACCAAGGAGGACAATGAGCAGTTCTTC. Translated, it gives CATKEDNEQFF.